This T cell receptor (beta chain) was obtained from a study of shared clonotypes between healthy human individuals. Study summary: There were three CD4 naive, three CD4 memory, two CD8 naive and one CD8 memory plates per donor.

Sequenced by immunoSEQ multiplex PCR; TCRdb stores in-frame clones only, minus some. The table records roughly 2.6 million clones, roughly 92% of them present only once. The germline gives CDR1 MDHEN, CDR2 SYDVKM. J lost 9 bases, V lost 5 bases, and 14 bases had no gene match. This CDR3 has 15 residues. Study results and limitations: A generally larger estimated richness was seen in naive subsets than in memory subsets. The generation probabilities recorded for non-shared clonotypes fell below those of clonotypes shared by all four donors.

About this clone: Its specificity is not known.

The gene calls are TRBV28 and TRBJ2-7; 9 nucleotides agree with TRBD1. The source material was naive CD4+ T cells sorted from blood. Indicated subset: CD45RA+ positively selected. The TCR originated in a man aged 18 to 29 in good health. CDR3 loop: CASSTNTGTGPGQYF. CDR3 in DNA: TGTGCCAGCAGTACTAACACCGGGACAGGGCCAGGGCAGTACTTC.